This T cell receptor beta chain is from a study of cytotoxic CD8 clonotypes in ibrutinib-treated CLL. Study background: In all, under twelve patients were relapsed/refractory, approximately 16 were treatment-naive and 17 to 18 were IGHV unmutated. Partial responses numbered roughly 25 and complete responses 2; after a median about 68 months, about 14 stayed remitted and approximately twelve progressed.

About 2 micrograms of genomic DNA from cryopreserved PBMCs went into TCR beta libraries. The table came from immunoSEQ multiplex PCR; TCRdb's copy has only in-frame clones and leaves some out. The sample records roughly 180,000 clones, about 84% being singletons. The source of this sequence is a human donor with chronic lymphocytic leukemia. The sequences come from PBMCs, collected after 24 months of ibrutinib treatment.

CDR3 nucleotides: TGTGCCAGCAGCCCGCAGGGGGGATACGAGCAGTACTTC. This translates into CASSPQGGYEQYF. The V and J genes are TRBV7-2 and TRBJ2-7; weak D call: TRBD1 (7 bases). The V end lost 5 bases, the J end lost 4 bases, and 12 bases lay between the germline ends. The CDR3 totals 13 residues. Germline V lookup: CDR1 SGHTA, CDR2 FQGNSA. The full variable domain, its missing parts supplied by reference TRBV7-2 and TRBJ2-7, is GAGVSQSPSNKVTEKGKDVELRCDPISGHTALYWYRQSLGQGLEFLIYFQGNSAPDKSGLPSDRFSAERTGGSVSTLTIQRTQQEDSAVYLCASSPQGGYEQYFGPGTRLTVT.